This TCR beta chain appears in the sequencing data of a study of cytomegalovirus exposure and HLA in healthy donors. The PCR contained 60 Vbeta and 13 Jbeta primers. Using immunoSEQ multiplex PCR, the repertoire was profiled, and TCRdb retains in-frame clones only, with some absent. The sample includes 90,000 to 150,000 clones, roughly four fifths of them seen just once. Of note for this clone: Its antigen remains unidentified.

General study findings and limits: Roughly even sequencing depth across donors was the assumption behind the presence/absence analyses. A list of 150 or so TCR beta chains associated with cytomegalovirus was given.

Source material: PBMCs. The clonotype was recovered from a man aged 40-49 years in good health and CMV-seronegative.

DNA for the CDR3: TGTGCCAGCAGTCAACCGACTACGGGCGAGCAGTACTTC. It encodes CASSQPTTGEQYF. V and J are TRBV6-5 and TRBJ2-7, with D possibly being TRBD2 (5 bases). Germline V gene data show CDR1 as MNHEY and CDR2 as SVGAGI. With 5 bases removed from V and 6 bases from J, the gap between germline ends came to 14 bases. This CDR3 is 13 amino acids long.